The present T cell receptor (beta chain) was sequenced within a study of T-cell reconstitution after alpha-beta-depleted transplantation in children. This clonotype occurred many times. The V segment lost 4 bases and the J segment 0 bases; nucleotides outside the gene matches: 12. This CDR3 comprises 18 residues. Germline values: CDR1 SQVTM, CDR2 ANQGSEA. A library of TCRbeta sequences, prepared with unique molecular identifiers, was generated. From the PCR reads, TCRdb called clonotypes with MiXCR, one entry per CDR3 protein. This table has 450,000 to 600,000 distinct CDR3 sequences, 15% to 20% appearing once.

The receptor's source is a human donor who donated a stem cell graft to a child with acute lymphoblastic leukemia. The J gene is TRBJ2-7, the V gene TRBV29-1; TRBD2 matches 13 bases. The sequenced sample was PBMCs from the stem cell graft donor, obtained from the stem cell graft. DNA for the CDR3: TGCAGCGTTGGACCCCCTCCGGGACTAGCGGGAAGCTCCTACGAGCAGTACTTC. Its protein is CSVGPPPGLAGSSYEQYF.